The rows below give T cell receptor beta chains drawn from one sample of a study of CD8 T cells in Susac syndrome. MiXCR, applied by TCRdb to the immunoSEQ multiplex PCR reads, yields one record per CDR3 protein. The data contain around 130,000 distinct CDR3 sequences, under 95% of them singletons. Sample: CD8+ T cells from PBMCs. The receptors stem from a human donor with multiple sclerosis. The CDR3 runs from the conserved cysteine through the conserved F or W. D genes are given only for firm matches. Clone size is not always given. Where it is, it says once, few, many or a class for expanded clones.

clone size: .; V gene: TRBV5-1; D gene: .; J gene: TRBJ2-1; CDR3 protein: CASRDEVYNEQFF; CDR3 DNA: TGCGCCAGCAGGGATGAGGTGTACAATGAGCAGTTCTTC
clone size: once; V gene: TRBV30; D gene: .; J gene: TRBJ2-1; CDR3 protein: CAWSVQVYEQFF; CDR3 DNA: TGTGCCTGGAGTGTACAAGTCTATGAGCAGTTCTTC
clone size: .; V gene: TRBV27; D gene: TRBD1; J gene: TRBJ1-2; CDR3 protein: CASSWDRNYGYTF; CDR3 DNA: TGTGCCAGCAGTTGGGACAGAAACTATGGCTACACCTTC
clone size: .; V gene: TRBV29-1; D gene: .; J gene: TRBJ1-4; CDR3 protein: CSVGLLNEKLFF; CDR3 DNA: TGCAGCGTTGGCCTACTAAATGAAAAACTGTTTTTT
clone size: .; V gene: TRBV3-1; D gene: .; J gene: TRBJ1-1; CDR3 protein: CASHGRMNTEAFF; CDR3 DNA: TGTGCCAGCCACGGACGGATGAACACTGAAGCTTTCTTT
clone size: .; V gene: TRBV29-1; D gene: .; J gene: TRBJ2-5; CDR3 protein: CSVEIQGGETQYF; CDR3 DNA: TGCAGCGTTGAAATACAGGGAGGTGAGACCCAGTACTTC
clone size: .; V gene: TRBV6-2/TRBV6-3; D gene: TRBD1; J gene: TRBJ2-5; CDR3 protein: CAISTGTGLETQYF; CDR3 DNA: TGTGCCATCTCCACCGGGACAGGGCTAGAGACCCAGTACTTC
clone size: .; V gene: TRBV27; D gene: .; J gene: TRBJ2-5; CDR3 protein: CASSLRGEGETQYF; CDR3 DNA: TGTGCCAGCAGTTTGAGAGGGGAAGGAGAGACCCAGTACTTC
clone size: .; V gene: TRBV6-6; D gene: TRBD1; J gene: TRBJ1-1; CDR3 protein: CASSYGGQGVNTEAFF; CDR3 DNA: TGTGCCAGCAGTTACGGAGGACAGGGTGTGAACACTGAAGCTTTCTTT
clone size: .; V gene: TRBV7-9; D gene: .; J gene: TRBJ1-4; CDR3 protein: CASSFSGAENEKLFF; CDR3 DNA: TGTGCCAGCAGCTTTAGCGGGGCAGAAAATGAAAAACTGTTTTTT
clone size: once; V gene: TRBV29-1; D gene: TRBD1; J gene: TRBJ1-1; CDR3 protein: CSVIADRGAFF; CDR3 DNA: TGCAGCGTCATTGCCGACAGGGGAGCTTTCTTT
clone size: once; V gene: TRBV5-6; D gene: .; J gene: TRBJ2-7; CDR3 protein: CASTTGSFYEQYF; CDR3 DNA: TGTGCCAGCACTACCGGGAGCTTCTACGAGCAGTACTTC
clone size: .; V gene: TRBV9; D gene: .; J gene: TRBJ2-3; CDR3 protein: CASSVSPGDYEEYF; CDR3 DNA: TGTGCCAGCAGCGTGTCGCCAGGGGATTATGAGGAGTATTTT
clone size: once; V gene: TRBV3-1; D gene: .; J gene: TRBJ2-2; CDR3 protein: CASSHYRVSLTNTGELFF; CDR3 DNA: TGTGCCAGCAGCCATTACAGGGTTTCCCTAACGAACACCGGGGAGCTGTTTTTT
clone size: once; V gene: TRBV30; D gene: .; J gene: TRBJ1-1; CDR3 protein: CAWRAEGWTEAFF; CDR3 DNA: TGTGCCTGGAGGGCGGAGGGGTGGACTGAAGCTTTCTTT